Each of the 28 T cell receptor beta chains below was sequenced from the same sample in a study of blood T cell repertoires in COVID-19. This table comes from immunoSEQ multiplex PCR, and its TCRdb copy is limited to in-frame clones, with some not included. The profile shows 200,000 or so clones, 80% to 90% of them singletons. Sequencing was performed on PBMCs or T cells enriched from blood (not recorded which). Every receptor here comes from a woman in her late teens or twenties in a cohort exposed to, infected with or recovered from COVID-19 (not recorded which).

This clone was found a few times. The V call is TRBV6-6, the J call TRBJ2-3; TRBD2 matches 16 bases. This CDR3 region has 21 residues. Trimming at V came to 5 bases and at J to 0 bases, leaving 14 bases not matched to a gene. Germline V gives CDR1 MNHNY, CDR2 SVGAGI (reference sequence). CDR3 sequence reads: CASSLAPGTSGGATSTDTQYF. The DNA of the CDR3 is TGTGCCAGCAGTCTAGCCCCCGGGACTAGCGGGGGGGCGACTAGCACAGATACGCAGTATTTT.

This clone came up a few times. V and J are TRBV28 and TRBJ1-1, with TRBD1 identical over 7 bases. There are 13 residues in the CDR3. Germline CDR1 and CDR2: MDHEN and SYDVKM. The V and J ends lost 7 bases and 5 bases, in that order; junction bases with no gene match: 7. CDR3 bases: TGTGCCAGCATCCTACAGGGGTATACTGAAGCTTTCTTT. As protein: CASILQGYTEAFF.

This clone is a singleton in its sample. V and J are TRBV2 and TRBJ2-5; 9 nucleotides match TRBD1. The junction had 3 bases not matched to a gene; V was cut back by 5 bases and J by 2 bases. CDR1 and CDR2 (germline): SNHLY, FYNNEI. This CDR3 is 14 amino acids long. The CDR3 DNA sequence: TGTGCCAGCAGTTCCGGGACAGGGCAAGAGACCCAGTACTTC. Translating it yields CASSSGTGQETQYF.

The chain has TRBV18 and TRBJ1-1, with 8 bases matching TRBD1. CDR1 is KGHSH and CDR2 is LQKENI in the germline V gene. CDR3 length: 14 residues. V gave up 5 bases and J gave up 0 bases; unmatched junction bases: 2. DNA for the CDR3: TGTGCCAGCTCAATGACAGGGGTGAACACTGAAGCTTTCTTT. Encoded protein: CASSMTGVNTEAFF.

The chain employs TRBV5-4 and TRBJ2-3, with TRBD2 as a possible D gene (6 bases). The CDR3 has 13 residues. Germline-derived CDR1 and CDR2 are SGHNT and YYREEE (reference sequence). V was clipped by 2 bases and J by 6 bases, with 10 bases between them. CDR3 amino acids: CASSFTGEDTQYF. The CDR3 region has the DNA TGTGCCAGCAGCTTTACGGGAGAGGATACGCAGTATTTT.

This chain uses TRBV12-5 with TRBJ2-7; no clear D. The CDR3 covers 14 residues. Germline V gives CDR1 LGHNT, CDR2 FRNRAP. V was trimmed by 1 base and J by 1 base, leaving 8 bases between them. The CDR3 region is CASGLEPLSYEQYF. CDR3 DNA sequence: TGTGCTAGTGGTTTGGAGCCACTTTCCTACGAGCAGTACTTC.

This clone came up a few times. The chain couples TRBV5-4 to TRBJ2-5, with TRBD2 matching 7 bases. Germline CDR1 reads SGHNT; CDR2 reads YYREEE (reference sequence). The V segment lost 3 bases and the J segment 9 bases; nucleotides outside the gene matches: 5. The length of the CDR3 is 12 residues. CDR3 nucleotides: TGTGCCAGCAGCTCCGATGGGGGGGCCCAGTACTTC. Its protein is CASSSDGGAQYF.

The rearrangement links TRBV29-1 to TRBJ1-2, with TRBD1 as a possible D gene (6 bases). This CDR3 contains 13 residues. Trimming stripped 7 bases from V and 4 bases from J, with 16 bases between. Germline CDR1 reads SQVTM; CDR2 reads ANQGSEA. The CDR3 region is CSGGGAASYGYTF. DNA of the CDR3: TGCAGCGGTGGGGGGGCGGCAAGCTATGGCTACACCTTC.

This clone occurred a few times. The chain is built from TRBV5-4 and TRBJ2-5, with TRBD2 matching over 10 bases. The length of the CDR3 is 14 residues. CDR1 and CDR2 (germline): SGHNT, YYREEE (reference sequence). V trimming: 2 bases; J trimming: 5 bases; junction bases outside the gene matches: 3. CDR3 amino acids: CASSLERGGETQYF. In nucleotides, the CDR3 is TGTGCCAGCAGCTTAGAGCGGGGGGGGGAGACCCAGTACTTC.

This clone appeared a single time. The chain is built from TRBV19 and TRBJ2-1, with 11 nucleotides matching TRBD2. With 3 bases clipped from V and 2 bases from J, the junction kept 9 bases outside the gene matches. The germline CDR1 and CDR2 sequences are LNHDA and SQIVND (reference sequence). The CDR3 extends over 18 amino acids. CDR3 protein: CASSIRTSGFVTYNEQFF. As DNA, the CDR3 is TGTGCCAGTAGTATTCGGACTAGCGGGTTTGTTACCTACAATGAGCAGTTCTTC. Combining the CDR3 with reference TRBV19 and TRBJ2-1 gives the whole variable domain DGGITQSPKYLFRKEGQNVTLSCEQNLNHDAMYWYRQDPGQGLRLIYYSQIVNDFQKGDIAEGYSVSREKKESFPLTVTSAQKNPTAFYLCASSIRTSGFVTYNEQFFGPGTRLTVL.

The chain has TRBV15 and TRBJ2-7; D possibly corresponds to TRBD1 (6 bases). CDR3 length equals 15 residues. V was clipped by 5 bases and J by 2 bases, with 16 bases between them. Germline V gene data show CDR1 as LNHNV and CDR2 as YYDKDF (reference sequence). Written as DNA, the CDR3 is TGTGCCACCAGCGACCCCGCAGGGGATACCTACGAGCAGTACTTC. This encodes CATSDPAGDTYEQYF.

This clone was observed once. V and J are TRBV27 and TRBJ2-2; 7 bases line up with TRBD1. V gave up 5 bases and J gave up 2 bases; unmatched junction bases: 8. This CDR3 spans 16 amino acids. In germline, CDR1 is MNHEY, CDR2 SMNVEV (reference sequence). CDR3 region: CASSPGTAINTGELFF. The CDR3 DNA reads TGTGCCAGCAGTCCCGGGACAGCTATTAACACCGGGGAGCTGTTTTTT.

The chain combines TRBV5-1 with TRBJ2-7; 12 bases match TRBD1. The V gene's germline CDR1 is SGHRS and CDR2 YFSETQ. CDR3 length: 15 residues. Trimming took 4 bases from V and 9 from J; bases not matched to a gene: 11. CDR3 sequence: CASSTLTGQGARQYF. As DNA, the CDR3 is TGCGCCAGCAGCACCCTAACGGGACAGGGGGCGCGGCAGTACTTC.

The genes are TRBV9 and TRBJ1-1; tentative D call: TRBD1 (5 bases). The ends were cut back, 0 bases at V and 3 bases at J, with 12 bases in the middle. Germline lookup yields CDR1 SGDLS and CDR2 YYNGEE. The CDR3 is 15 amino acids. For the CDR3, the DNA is TGTGCCAGCAGCGTAGAGGCCAGGGTGGACACTGAAGCTTTCTTT. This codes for CASSVEARVDTEAFF.

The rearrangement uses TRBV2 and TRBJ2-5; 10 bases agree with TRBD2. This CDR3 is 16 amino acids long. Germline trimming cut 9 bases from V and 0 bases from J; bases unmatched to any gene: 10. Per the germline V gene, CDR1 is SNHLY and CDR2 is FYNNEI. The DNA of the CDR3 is TGTGCCAGTGGAAGGTATAGCGGGGGGTACCAAGAGACCCAGTACTTC. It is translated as CASGRYSGGYQETQYF. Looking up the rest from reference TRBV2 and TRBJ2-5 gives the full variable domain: EPEVTQTPSHQVTQMGQEVILRCVPISNHLYFYWYRQILGQKVEFLVSFYNNEISEKSEIFDDQFSVERPDGSNFTLKIRSTKLEDSAMYFCASGRYSGGYQETQYFGPGTRLLVL.

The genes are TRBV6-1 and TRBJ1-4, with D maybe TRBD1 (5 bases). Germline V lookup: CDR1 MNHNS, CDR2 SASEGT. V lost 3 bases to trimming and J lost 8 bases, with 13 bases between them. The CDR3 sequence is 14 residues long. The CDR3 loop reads CASSEGGVEEKLFF. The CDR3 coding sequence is TGTGCCAGCAGTGAGGGAGGGGTGGAGGAAAAACTGTTTTTT.

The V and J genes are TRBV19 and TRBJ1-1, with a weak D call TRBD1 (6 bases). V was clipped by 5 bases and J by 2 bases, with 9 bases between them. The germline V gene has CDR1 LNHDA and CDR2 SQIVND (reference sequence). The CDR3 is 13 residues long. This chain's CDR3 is CASSQGHNTEAFF. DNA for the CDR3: TGTGCCAGTAGTCAGGGACACAACACTGAAGCTTTCTTT. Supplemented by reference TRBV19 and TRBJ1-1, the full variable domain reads DGGITQSPKYLFRKEGQNVTLSCEQNLNHDAMYWYRQDPGQGLRLIYYSQIVNDFQKGDIAEGYSVSREKKESFPLTVTSAQKNPTAFYLCASSQGHNTEAFFGQGTRLTVV.

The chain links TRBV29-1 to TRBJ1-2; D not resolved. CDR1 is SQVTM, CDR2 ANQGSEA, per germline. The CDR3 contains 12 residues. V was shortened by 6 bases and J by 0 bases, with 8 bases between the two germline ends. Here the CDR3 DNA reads TGCAGCGTCCTAGCATCTAACTATGGCTACACCTTC. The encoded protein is CSVLASNYGYTF.

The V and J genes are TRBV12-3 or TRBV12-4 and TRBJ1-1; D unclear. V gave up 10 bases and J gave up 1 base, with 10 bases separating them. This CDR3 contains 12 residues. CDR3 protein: CATSLPNTEAFF. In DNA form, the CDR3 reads TGTGCCACCTCCCTCCCGAACACTGAAGCTTTCTTT.

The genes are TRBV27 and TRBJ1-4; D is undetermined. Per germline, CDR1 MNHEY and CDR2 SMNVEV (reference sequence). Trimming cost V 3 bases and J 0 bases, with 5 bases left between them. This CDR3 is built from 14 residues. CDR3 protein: CASSFAATNEKLFF. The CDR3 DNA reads TGTGCCAGCAGTTTTGCGGCAACTAATGAAAAACTGTTTTTT.

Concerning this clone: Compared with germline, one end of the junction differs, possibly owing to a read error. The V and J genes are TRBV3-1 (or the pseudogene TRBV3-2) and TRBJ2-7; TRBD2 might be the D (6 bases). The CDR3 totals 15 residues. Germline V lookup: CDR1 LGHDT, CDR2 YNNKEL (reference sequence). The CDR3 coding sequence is TGTGCCAGCAGCCAAGATCCCCTAGCGTCCTTCGAGCAGTACTTC. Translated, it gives CASSQDPLASFEQYF.

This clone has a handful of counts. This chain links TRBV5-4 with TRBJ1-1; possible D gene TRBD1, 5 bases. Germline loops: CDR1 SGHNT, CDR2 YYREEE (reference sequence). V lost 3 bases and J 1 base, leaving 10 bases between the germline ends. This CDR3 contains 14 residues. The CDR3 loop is CASSSLTGNTEAFF. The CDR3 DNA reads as TGTGCCAGCAGCTCACTTACAGGGAACACTGAAGCTTTCTTT.

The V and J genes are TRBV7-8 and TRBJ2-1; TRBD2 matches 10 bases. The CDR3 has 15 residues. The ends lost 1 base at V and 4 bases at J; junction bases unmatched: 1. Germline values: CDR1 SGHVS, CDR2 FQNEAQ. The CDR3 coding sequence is TGTGCCAGCAGCTTAGGGACTAGCGGTTACAATGAGCAGTTCTTC. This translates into CASSLGTSGYNEQFF.

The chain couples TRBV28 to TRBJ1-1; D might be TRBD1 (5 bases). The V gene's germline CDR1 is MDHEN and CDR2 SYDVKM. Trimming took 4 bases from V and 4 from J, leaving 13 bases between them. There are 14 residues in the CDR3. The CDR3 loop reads CASSYVGGSTEAFF. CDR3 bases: TGTGCCAGCAGTTATGTGGGGGGAAGCACTGAAGCTTTCTTT.

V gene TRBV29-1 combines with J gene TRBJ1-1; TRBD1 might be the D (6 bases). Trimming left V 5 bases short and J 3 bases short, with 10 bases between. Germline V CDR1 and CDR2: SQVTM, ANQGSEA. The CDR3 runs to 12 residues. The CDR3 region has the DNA TGCAGCGTTCCGGACAGTTACACTGAAGCTTTCTTT. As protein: CSVPDSYTEAFF.

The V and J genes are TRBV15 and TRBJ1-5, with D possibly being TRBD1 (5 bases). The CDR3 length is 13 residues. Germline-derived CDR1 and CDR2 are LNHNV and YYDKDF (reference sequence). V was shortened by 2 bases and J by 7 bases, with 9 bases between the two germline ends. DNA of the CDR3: TGTGCCACCAGCAGACAGGGAATCCAGCCCCAGCATTTT. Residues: CATSRQGIQPQHF.

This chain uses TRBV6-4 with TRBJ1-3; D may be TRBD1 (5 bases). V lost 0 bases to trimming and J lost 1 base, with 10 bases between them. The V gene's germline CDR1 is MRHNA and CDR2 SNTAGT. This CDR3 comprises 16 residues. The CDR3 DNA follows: TGTGCCAGCAGTGACTCGGCGGGGCGTTCTGGAAACACCATATATTTT. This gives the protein CASSDSAGRSGNTIYF.

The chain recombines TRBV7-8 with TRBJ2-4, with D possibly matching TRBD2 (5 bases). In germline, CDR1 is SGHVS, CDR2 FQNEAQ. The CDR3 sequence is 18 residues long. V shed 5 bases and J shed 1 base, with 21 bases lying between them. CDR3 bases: TGTGCCAGCAGCCCTTATAGTGGAGGTCGTCTGGCCAAAAACATTCAGTACTTC. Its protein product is CASSPYSGGRLAKNIQYF.